This TCR beta chain emerged from a study of blood T cells in healthy people across ages. Study findings and constraints: Naive and antigen-experienced cells could not be conclusively compared, given unsorted PBMCs.

The second PCR ran roughly 6 to 12 cycles with a sample-barcoded 5' primer and J-beta primers. From the 5' RACE reads, TCRdb called clonotypes with MiXCR, one entry per CDR3 protein. Among 1.5 million to 2 million distinct CDR3 sequences listed, about two fifths were seen once. This clonotype was counted once. No antigen is known for it. The CDR3 has 16 amino acids. Trimming stripped 2 bases from V and 0 bases from J, with 12 bases between. Germline CDR1 reads MNHNS; CDR2 reads SASEGT. This clonotype was obtained from a human donor in good health. The sample comprised blood. The V and J genes are TRBV6-1 and TRBJ2-3; D not resolved. DNA for the CDR3: TGTGCCAGCAGTGAAACTGGGCTGACTAGCACAGATACGCAGTATTTT. It is translated as CASSETGLTSTDTQYF.